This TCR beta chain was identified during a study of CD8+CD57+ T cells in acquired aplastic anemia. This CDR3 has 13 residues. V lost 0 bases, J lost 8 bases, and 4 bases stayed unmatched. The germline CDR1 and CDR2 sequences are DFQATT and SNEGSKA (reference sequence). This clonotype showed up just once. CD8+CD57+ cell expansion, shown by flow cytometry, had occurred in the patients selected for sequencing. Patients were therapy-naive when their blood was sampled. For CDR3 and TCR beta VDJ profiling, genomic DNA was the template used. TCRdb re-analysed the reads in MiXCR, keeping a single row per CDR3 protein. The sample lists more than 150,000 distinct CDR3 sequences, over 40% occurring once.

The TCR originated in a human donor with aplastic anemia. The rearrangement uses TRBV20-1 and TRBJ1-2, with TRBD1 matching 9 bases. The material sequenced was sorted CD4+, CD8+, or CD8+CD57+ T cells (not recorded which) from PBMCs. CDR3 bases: TGCAGTGCTAGAGACGGGACAGGGTCCGGCTACACCTTC. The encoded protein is CSARDGTGSGYTF.